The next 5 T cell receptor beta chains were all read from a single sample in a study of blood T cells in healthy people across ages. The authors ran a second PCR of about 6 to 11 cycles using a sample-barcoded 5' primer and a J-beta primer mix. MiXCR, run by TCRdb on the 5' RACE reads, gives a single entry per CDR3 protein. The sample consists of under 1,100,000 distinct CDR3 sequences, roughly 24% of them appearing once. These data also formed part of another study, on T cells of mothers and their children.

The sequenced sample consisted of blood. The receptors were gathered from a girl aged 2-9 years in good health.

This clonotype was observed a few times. CDR3 DNA sequence: TGCGCCAGCAGCCTAGGCCAGTCTAATTCACCCCTCCACTTT. This sequence encodes CASSLGQSNSPLHF. The rearrangement links TRBV4-1 to TRBJ1-6, with D unclear. Trimming left V 4 bases short and J 6 bases short, with 10 bases between. Germline CDR1 MGHRA, CDR2 YSYEKL. The CDR3 runs 14 residues.

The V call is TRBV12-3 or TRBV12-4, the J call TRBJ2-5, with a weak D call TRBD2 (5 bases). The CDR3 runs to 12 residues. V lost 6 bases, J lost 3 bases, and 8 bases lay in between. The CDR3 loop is CASRSAEETQYF. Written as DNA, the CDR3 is TGTGCCAGCAGGTCAGCGGAAGAGACCCAGTACTTC.

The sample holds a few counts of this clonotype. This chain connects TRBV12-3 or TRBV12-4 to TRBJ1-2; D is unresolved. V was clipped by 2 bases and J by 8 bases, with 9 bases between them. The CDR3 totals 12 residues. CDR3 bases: TGTGCCAGCAGTTTATCTCACGACGGCTACACCTTC. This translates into CASSLSHDGYTF.

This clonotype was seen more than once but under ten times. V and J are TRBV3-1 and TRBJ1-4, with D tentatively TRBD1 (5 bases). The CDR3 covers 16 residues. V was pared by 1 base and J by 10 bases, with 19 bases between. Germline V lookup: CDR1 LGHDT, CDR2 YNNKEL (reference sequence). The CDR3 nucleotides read TGTGCCAGCAGCCAAGCTCCCGGGACGAGTGGTGGAAAACTGTTTTTT. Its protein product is CASSQAPGTSGGKLFF.

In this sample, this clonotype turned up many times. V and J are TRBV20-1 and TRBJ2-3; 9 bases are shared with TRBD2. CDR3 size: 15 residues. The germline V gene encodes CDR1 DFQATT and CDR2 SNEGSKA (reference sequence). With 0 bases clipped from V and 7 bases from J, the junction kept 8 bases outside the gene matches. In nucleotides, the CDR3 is TGCAGTGCTAGAGATTCGCGGGAGGGCGGATATACGCAGTATTTT. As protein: CSARDSREGGYTQYF.